Listed here is a single TCR beta chain. Generated by immunoSEQ multiplex PCR, the TCRdb table keeps only in-frame clones and is missing some. The repertoire holds approximately 290,000 clones, with 84% as singletons. The entry originates in a study of blood T cell repertoires in COVID-19. For the study at large: From the United States, Italy and Spain came samples of acute and convalescent COVID-19. Nucleic acid was either cDNA or gDNA, and it came from T cells, B-cell-depleted T cells, or PBMCs.

Patients from Seattle were sampled longitudinally, starting during active infection. V lost 0 bases, J lost 9 bases, and 12 bases lay in between. CDR1 is LGHDT, CDR2 YNNKEL, per germline (reference sequence). This CDR3 comprises 14 residues. This chain uses TRBV3-1 (or the pseudogene TRBV3-2) with TRBJ1-5; D remains ambiguous. The TCR sequence derives from a person aged 70 to 85 with COVID-19, enrolled during active disease. The sequenced sample was peripheral blood. The CDR3, as DNA: TGTGCCAGCAGCCAAGATTTATCTGCGGGGCCCCAGCATTTT. Encoded protein: CASSQDLSAGPQHF.